The 3 T cell receptor beta chains reported below all come from one sample, sequenced in a study of blood T cell repertoires in COVID-19 (dated by TCRdb to 2020 to 2021). The library was built by means of the immunoSEQ multiplex PCR assay. TCRdb provides this immuneACCESS table in a form limited to in-frame rearrangements. Some clones are lacking; in checked studies, under half of them reflect an unresolved V gene, and why the rest are absent is not known. The sample data list more than 250,000 clones, and over 75% of these were observed just once. The ten largest clones represent about 2% of the sample. The sequencing sample was made of PBMCs or T cells enriched from blood (not recorded which). The receptors shown here come from a man aged 25-45 years who had recovered from COVID-19.

The chain joins TRBV5-1 to TRBJ1-1; D is unresolved. Germline V gene lookup returns CDR1 SGHRS and CDR2 YFSETQ. With 0 bases removed from V and 1 base from J, the gap between germline ends came to 10 bases. The CDR3 covers 15 residues. CDR3 bases: TGCGCCAGCAGCTTGGCTTGGAGTGGGAACACTGAAGCTTTCTTT. This codes for CASSLAWSGNTEAFF.

The V call is TRBV30, the J call TRBJ1-1; D is uncertain. The ends were cut back, 7 bases at V and 1 base at J, with 10 bases in the middle. The CDR3 consists of 12 residues. Germline-derived CDR1 and CDR2 are GTSNPN and SVGIG (reference sequence). CDR3 amino acids: CALGGGNTEAFF. The DNA of the CDR3 is TGTGCCTTAGGTGGAGGGAACACTGAAGCTTTCTTT.

The V gene is TRBV11-2, the J gene TRBJ1-2; D unclear. Trimming removed 1 base from V and 0 bases from J, with 9 bases in between. Germline CDR1 SGHAT, CDR2 FQNNGV. CDR3 length equals 15 residues. CDR3 sequence (DNA): TGTGCCAGCAGCTTAGCTGGAGGATCTAACTATGGCTACACCTTC. It specifies CASSLAGGSNYGYTF.